Below are 25 T cell receptor beta chains sequenced from a single sample in a study of radiation and T cells in renal cell carcinoma. Time point reported: blood 2 weeks post-SBRT. This sample's treatment: 15 Gy SBRT to primary tumor, nephrectomy 4 weeks later. Profiling relied on immunoSEQ multiplex PCR, and the TCRdb table lists in-frame clones only, not all of them. The sample has around 70,000 clones; 82% are singletons. The sample in question was blood, obtained from a patient whose treatment included radiotherapy and nephrectomy. The receptor source for this set is a man aged 55 to 70 with renal cell carcinoma.

This chain links TRBV19 with TRBJ2-7, with 9 bases matching TRBD1. Germline V CDR1 and CDR2: LNHDA, SQIVND (reference sequence). This CDR3 region has 16 residues. V shed 1 base, J shed 0 bases, and the junction held 4 bases outside the gene matches. CDR3 nucleotide sequence: TGTGCCAGTAGTATAGCCTACAGGGGGCTCTCCTACGAGCAGTACTTC. Encoded protein: CASSIAYRGLSYEQYF.

The V gene is TRBV5-1, the J gene TRBJ2-5, with D uncertain. V lost 5 bases and J 5 bases, leaving 7 bases between the germline ends. Looked up from germline, CDR1 is SGHRS and CDR2 is YFSETQ. The CDR3 has 11 amino acids. The CDR3 region is CASRVTETQYF. CDR3 in DNA: TGCGCCAGCAGAGTAACCGAGACCCAGTACTTC. Full variable domain (missing parts from reference TRBV5-1 and TRBJ2-5): KAGVTQTPRYLIKTRGQQVTLSCSPISGHRSVSWYQQTPGQGLQFLFEYFSETQRNKGNFPGRFSGRQFSNSRSEMNVSTLELGDSALYLCASRVTETQYFGPGTRLLVL.

This chain connects TRBV5-6 to TRBJ1-6, with D perhaps matching TRBD1 (5 bases). This CDR3 has 18 amino acids. The germline gives CDR1 SGHDT, CDR2 YYEEEE. V lost 4 bases to trimming and J lost 7 bases, with 24 bases between them. The CDR3 DNA follows: TGTGCCAGCAGCCGCCTCTATATATTGGGGCCGCAGAATTCACCCCTCCACTTT. Amino acid sequence: CASSRLYILGPQNSPLHF.

V gene TRBV11-2 combines with J gene TRBJ1-3; possible D gene TRBD1, 5 bases. Germline CDR1 reads SGHAT; CDR2 reads FQNNGV. The CDR3 is made up of 14 amino acids. Trimming pared 0 bases from V and 2 bases from J, leaving 5 bases between. CDR3 in amino acids: CASSLDRAGNTIYF. DNA for the CDR3: TGTGCCAGCAGCTTAGACAGGGCTGGAAACACCATATATTTT.

This sequence joins TRBV5-1 and TRBJ1-2; no reliable D call. V shed 0 bases and J shed 8 bases, with 11 bases lying between them. Germline V CDR1 and CDR2: SGHRS, YFSETQ. This CDR3 is 13 amino acids long. The CDR3 DNA reads TGCGCCAGCAGCTTGGCTAGTCGAAGCGGCTACACCTTC. Its translation is CASSLASRSGYTF.

DNA of the CDR3: TGTGCCAGCAGCTCGGCGGTGGGCTTAGGCAATCAGCCCCAGCATTTT. Translated, it gives CASSSAVGLGNQPQHF. The rearrangement links TRBV5-5 to TRBJ1-5; no firm D call. Germline-derived CDR1 and CDR2 are SGHKS and YYEKEE (reference sequence). The CDR3 is 16 residues long. Between the trimmed V and J ends, which lost 3 bases and 2 bases, there was a span of 15 bases.

The chain couples TRBV11-1 to TRBJ2-5, with no clear D. Germline V gives CDR1 SGHAT, CDR2 FQDESV (reference sequence). The CDR3 consists of 15 residues. The V gene lost 1 base and the J gene lost 2 bases, with 11 bases spanning the gap. The DNA of the CDR3 is TGTGCCAGCAGCTTAGGTGGCCAAACTCAAGAGACCCAGTACTTC. Translating it yields CASSLGGQTQETQYF.

The table lists this clone with a few counts. The gene calls are TRBV18 and TRBJ1-4; D is ambiguous. Germline CDR1 KGHSH, CDR2 LQKENI. The CDR3 length is 14 residues. The germline V and J ends were trimmed by 1 base and 6 bases, with 9 bases remaining between them. The CDR3 bases are TGTGCCAGCTCACCACGGGGTGATGATGAAAAACTGTTTTTT. Amino acid sequence: CASSPRGDDEKLFF.

The chain couples TRBV28 to TRBJ2-7, with no clear D. CDR3 length: 13 residues. V gave up 6 bases and J gave up 3 bases, with 12 bases separating them. Per the germline V gene, CDR1 is MDHEN and CDR2 is SYDVKM. CDR3 sequence reads: CASRLRADYEQYF. CDR3 DNA sequence: TGTGCCAGCAGGTTACGGGCTGACTACGAGCAGTACTTC.

The chain recombines TRBV4-3 with TRBJ2-7, with 10 bases matching TRBD2. Unmatched junction bases numbered 9, after V lost 0 bases and J lost 4 bases. The CDR3 has 17 residues. The germline V gene has CDR1 LGHNA and CDR2 YSLEER. CDR3 nucleotides: TGCGCCAGCAGCCAAGATGTAAGCGGGAGGGAGGCATACGAGCAGTACTTC. Translating it yields CASSQDVSGREAYEQYF.

This sequence joins TRBV14 and TRBJ2-7, with TRBD1 matching over 8 bases. CDR1 and CDR2 from the germline V gene are SGHDN and FVKESK. V was clipped by 2 bases and J by 3 bases; unmatched bases: 9. The CDR3 covers 16 residues. CDR3 in DNA: TGTGCCAGCAGCCAATACGTAGGAGACAGGGGCTACGAGCAGTACTTC. Residues: CASSQYVGDRGYEQYF.

J is TRBJ2-7 and V is TRBV5-6, with D tentatively TRBD1 or TRBD2 (7 bases each). Trimming removed 0 bases from V and 3 bases from J, with 22 bases in between. Per the germline V gene, CDR1 is SGHDT and CDR2 is YYEEEE. CDR3 length: 18 amino acids. CDR3 protein: CASSLGMTPRGGLYEQYF. In DNA, the CDR3 is TGTGCCAGCAGCTTGGGTATGACTCCCAGGGGGGGACTCTACGAGCAGTACTTC.

V usage is TRBV19 and J usage is TRBJ2-7; 8 nucleotides match TRBD2. V shed 5 bases, J shed 6 bases, and the junction held 9 bases outside the gene matches. This CDR3 spans 14 amino acids. CDR1 is LNHDA and CDR2 is SQIVND in the germline V gene (reference sequence). In nucleotides, the CDR3 is TGTGCCAGTAGTGTTAGCGGGACCCCCTCCGAGCAGTACTTC. This codes for CASSVSGTPSEQYF.

This chain uses TRBV14 with TRBJ2-2; 12 bases map to TRBD2. Germline CDR1 and CDR2: SGHDN and FVKESK. Trimming at V came to 3 bases and at J to 0 bases, leaving 5 bases not matched to a gene. The CDR3 loop spans 18 amino acids. As DNA, the CDR3 is TGTGCCAGCAGCCAGGGACTAGCGGGTAACGCGAACACCGGGGAGCTGTTTTTT. Translation: CASSQGLAGNANTGELFF.

The DNA for the CDR3 is TGTGCCAGCTCACGCAGCGGGTACACAGATACGCAGTATTTT. Translating gives CASSRSGYTDTQYF. This chain joins TRBV18 and TRBJ2-3, with D possibly being TRBD2 (6 bases). Germline V gene sequence: CDR1 KGHSH, CDR2 LQKENI. This CDR3 is 14 amino acids long. V dropped 4 bases and J dropped 2 bases, with 10 bases sitting between them.

This sequence joins TRBV27 and TRBJ2-7, with 11 positions matching TRBD2. The J segment lost 3 bases and the V segment lost 3 bases, leaving 7 bases of the junction unmatched. The CDR3 extends over 16 amino acids. Germline lookup yields CDR1 MNHEY and CDR2 SMNVEV (reference sequence). The CDR3 nucleotides read TGTGCCAGCAGTTTTGGGCTCGGGACTAGCGGCTACGAGCAGTACTTC. Its protein product is CASSFGLGTSGYEQYF.

The chain has TRBV19 and TRBJ1-1; D is ambiguous. The CDR3 extends over 14 amino acids. Germline values: CDR1 LNHDA, CDR2 SQIVND (reference sequence). V lost 7 bases to trimming and J lost 2 bases, with 14 bases between them. The CDR3 bases are TGTGCCAGTACCTTCGAGGTAGCCAACACTGAAGCTTTCTTT. Translated, it gives CASTFEVANTEAFF.

In its sample, this clone was seen once. This chain links TRBV7-2 with TRBJ2-1, with D hard to call. The V gene's germline CDR1 is SGHTA and CDR2 FQGNSA. V lost 3 bases, J lost 0 bases, and 9 bases lay in between. CDR3 length equals 15 residues. CDR3 protein: CASSFAGGSYNEQFF. The CDR3 DNA reads TGTGCCAGCAGCTTCGCAGGTGGCTCCTACAATGAGCAGTTCTTC.

The chain links TRBV19 to TRBJ1-5; possible D gene TRBD1, 5 bases. V lost 7 bases to trimming and J lost 5 bases, with 12 bases between them. Germline V gives CDR1 LNHDA, CDR2 SQIVND (reference sequence). The CDR3 totals 13 residues. CDR3 protein: CASKGTVHQPQHF. For the CDR3, the DNA is TGTGCCAGTAAAGGGACGGTCCATCAGCCCCAGCATTTT.

This clone was detected a few times. The gene calls are TRBV5-4 and TRBJ2-7; TRBD2 matches at 7 bases. V was pared by 0 bases and J by 0 bases, with 3 bases of the junction left unmatched. Germline loops: CDR1 SGHNT, CDR2 YYREEE (reference sequence). The CDR3 is made up of 15 amino acids. The chain's CDR3 is CASSLGTRSSYEQYF. CDR3 coding DNA: TGTGCCAGCAGCTTGGGGACTAGGAGCTCCTACGAGCAGTACTTC.

The gene calls are TRBV10-1 and TRBJ2-3, with TRBD2 identical over 8 bases. V lost 4 bases and J lost 0; bases outside the gene matches: 3. CDR1 and CDR2 (germline): WNHNN, SYGVQD (reference sequence). This CDR3 comprises 15 residues. CDR3 loop: CASSGASGSTDTQYF. The CDR3 region has the DNA TGCGCCAGCAGTGGGGCTAGCGGGAGCACAGATACGCAGTATTTT.

The chain couples TRBV4-1 to TRBJ1-5; tentatively, D is TRBD1 (5 bases). This CDR3 contains 15 residues. CDR1 MGHRA and CDR2 YSYEKL come from the germline V gene. Trimming removed 0 bases at V and 5 bases at J, with 11 bases between. As DNA, the CDR3 is TGCGCCAGCAGCCAAGATGGGGGGAACTATCAGCCCCAGCATTTT. Residues: CASSQDGGNYQPQHF.

The chain recombines TRBV7-8 with TRBJ2-5; no definite D call. The CDR3 covers 13 residues. V lost 5 bases and J 1 base, leaving 8 bases between the germline ends. The germline V gene has CDR1 SGHVS and CDR2 FQNEAQ. The CDR3 region has the DNA TGTGCCAGCAGCCCTCGCGCCCAAGAGACCCAGTACTTC. It encodes CASSPRAQETQYF.

This rearrangement joins TRBV29-1 to TRBJ2-5; D ambiguous. Germline V gives CDR1 SQVTM, CDR2 ANQGSEA. Trimming left V 4 bases short and J 0 bases short, with 12 bases between. The CDR3 has 14 residues. CDR3 amino acids: CSVAPWGNQETQYF. CDR3 bases: TGCAGCGTTGCCCCCTGGGGTAACCAAGAGACCCAGTACTTC.

The V call is TRBV5-1, the J call TRBJ2-2, with 7 bases lining up with TRBD2. CDR3 length equals 14 residues. V dropped 6 bases and J dropped 4; count of bases not matched to a gene: 6. Germline lookup yields CDR1 SGHRS and CDR2 YFSETQ. The CDR3: CASTPSGITGELFF. The CDR3 DNA is TGCGCCAGCACCCCTAGCGGAATCACCGGGGAGCTGTTTTTT.